The sequence of this T cell receptor (beta chain) was determined in a study of siplizumab effects on memory and regulatory T cells. The V and J ends lost 0 bases and 0 bases respectively, with 13 bases between them. Per germline, CDR1 SGDLS and CDR2 YYNGEE. The length of the CDR3 is 16 residues. Study outcomes and limitations: Siplizumab, the agent tested, significantly reduced alloreactive sequences traceable to unstimulated CD4+ memory cells. It was never confirmed that proliferating Tregs from siplizumab cultures were suppressive. Naive versus memory phenotype went unassigned for roughly 75-96% of proliferating CD4+ or CD8+ clones.

Concerning this clone: Its antigen remains unknown.

Assays covered around 10^5 TCR templates per sample. This table comes from immunoSEQ multiplex PCR, and its TCRdb copy is limited to in-frame clones, with some not included. The table shows roughly 56,000 clones, with 80% to 95% occurring only once. What was sequenced was CD8+ T cells sorted from blood. The chain links TRBV9 to TRBJ2-7; D gene uncertain. The receptor was isolated from a human donor in good health. CDR3 protein: CASSVGASPSSYEQYF. Here the CDR3 DNA reads TGTGCCAGCAGCGTAGGAGCATCTCCTAGCTCCTACGAGCAGTACTTC.